One and the same sample provided the 23 T cell receptor beta chains below, sequenced in a study of Graves' ophthalmopathy and Graves' hyperthyroidism (dated by TCRdb to the late 2010s). Sequencing was performed on an Illumina HiSeq 2000. TCR beta CDR3 regions were amplified from RNA transcripts for repertoire sequencing. The first round of RT-PCR was done with HTBI primers and the Qiagen OneStep RT-PCR kit, and was followed by a second round of multiplex PCR, then size selection and purification. The raw public reads went through TCRdb reprocessing: fastp at Q25, MiXCR clone calling, in-frame beta chains kept. Identical CDR3 proteins give one entry, which carries the most common genes and DNA. In this sample the table shows approximately 700,000 distinct CDR3 sequences, over 40% of which occur a single time. The top ten clones comprise 3.3% of the sample. Sequencing was performed on peripheral blood. The receptors come from an adult man with Graves' ophthalmopathy.

The V and J genes are TRBV29-1 and TRBJ1-2, with D maybe TRBD1 (6 bases). The CDR3 contains 12 residues. Germline V gene lookup returns CDR1 SQVTM and CDR2 ANQGSEA. V was cut by 8 bases and J by 1 base, with 11 bases left in between. This chain's CDR3 is CSSGQSNYGYTF. CDR3 nucleotide sequence: TGCAGCTCAGGACAGAGTAACTATGGCTACACCTTC.

This clonotype was seen ten or more times. The chain has TRBV7-3 and TRBJ1-1, with D uncertain. This CDR3 contains 14 residues. With 6 bases removed from V and 3 bases from J, the gap between germline ends came to 14 bases. Looked up from germline, CDR1 is SGHTA and CDR2 is FQGTGA. This chain's CDR3 is CASSSGPGDTEAFF. DNA of the CDR3: TGTGCCAGCAGTTCCGGACCTGGTGACACTGAAGCTTTCTTT.

CDR3 sequence (DNA): TGTGCCAGCAGCGCCGCCCCGGGGAACACTGAAGCTTTCTTT. Amino acid sequence: CASSAAPGNTEAFF. V usage is TRBV9 and J usage is TRBJ1-1; D call uncertain. Germline V lookup: CDR1 SGDLS, CDR2 YYNGEE. Trimming left V 3 bases short and J 1 base short, with 10 bases between. This CDR3 contains 14 residues.

This clonotype was recorded many times. V usage is TRBV10-3 and J usage is TRBJ1-1, with D tentatively TRBD1 (5 bases). CDR3 length: 15 residues. The germline gives CDR1 ENHRY, CDR2 SYGVKD. V dropped 0 bases and J dropped 4 bases, with 12 bases sitting between them. CDR3 amino acids: CAISESEGRGTEAFF. DNA for the CDR3: TGTGCCATCAGTGAGTCGGAGGGAAGGGGCACTGAAGCTTTCTTT.

The chain has TRBV11-1 and TRBJ2-1; D gene uncertain. In germline, CDR1 is SGHAT, CDR2 FQDESV (reference sequence). The CDR3 consists of 13 residues. The V end lost 5 bases, the J end lost 6 bases, and 11 bases lay between the germline ends. DNA of the CDR3: TGTGCCAGCAGCGATACTAACGGCAATGAGCAGTTCTTC. Translating it yields CASSDTNGNEQFF.

The V and J genes are TRBV29-1 and TRBJ2-7; TRBD2 aligns across 9 bases. This CDR3 has 16 residues. Germline V gene data show CDR1 as SQVTM and CDR2 as ANQGSEA. The V gene end was trimmed by 2 bases and the J gene end by 6 bases; junction bases not matched to a gene: 14. The CDR3 coding sequence is TGCAGCGTTGAAAGAGGATTGGGACTAGCAGATCTCGAGCAGTACTTC. As protein: CSVERGLGLADLEQYF.

This CDR3 reads CSGRGRVTDGYTF. CDR3 in DNA: TGCAGCGGTCGAGGTCGGGTTACGGATGGCTACACCTTC. The gene calls are TRBV29-1 and TRBJ1-2; D not resolved. This CDR3 has 13 amino acids. CDR1 SQVTM and CDR2 ANQGSEA come from the germline V gene. The V and J ends lost 7 bases and 6 bases respectively, with 18 bases between them.

As for this clonotype: Possible read error: a much larger clone is one base away. The V and J genes are TRBV6-6 and TRBJ1-5; maybe TRBD1 (5 bases). The CDR3 covers 15 residues. The germline V and J ends were trimmed by 9 bases and 2 bases, with 17 bases remaining between them. Germline V gene lookup returns CDR1 MNHNY and CDR2 SVGAGI (reference sequence). CDR3 loop: CARTAAGHGNQPQHF. In DNA form, the CDR3 reads TGTGCCAGGACCGCCGCAGGGCATGGCAATCAGCCCCAGCATTTT.

There are many counts of this clonotype. This chain links TRBV7-9 with TRBJ1-3; 7 nucleotides agree with TRBD1. The CDR3 covers 15 residues. In germline, CDR1 is SEHNR, CDR2 FQNEAQ (reference sequence). V shed 7 bases, J shed 6 bases, and the junction held 12 bases outside the gene matches. CDR3 residues: CASIDEPGQKNTIYF. The CDR3 DNA reads as TGTGCCAGCATCGATGAACCGGGACAGAAAAACACCATATATTTT.

This chain links TRBV2 with TRBJ2-2; D gene unclear. Per the germline V gene, CDR1 is SNHLY and CDR2 is FYNNEI. Trimming took 7 bases from V and 0 from J, leaving 12 bases between them. CDR3 length: 15 residues. Here the CDR3 reads CASKARISNTGELFF. The CDR3 region has the DNA TGTGCCAGCAAGGCGCGGATATCGAACACCGGGGAGCTGTTTTTT.

This clonotype was seen a few times. This chain links TRBV20-1 with TRBJ2-5; D ambiguous. V lost 1 base and J 5 bases, leaving 14 bases between the germline ends. The V gene's germline CDR1 is DFQATT and CDR2 SNEGSKA (reference sequence). The CDR3 is 14 amino acids. This chain's CDR3 is CSARVSVFRETQYF. In DNA form, the CDR3 reads TGCAGTGCTAGAGTGTCGGTATTCCGGGAGACCCAGTACTTC.

The chain couples TRBV11-2 to TRBJ2-2; TRBD2 aligns across 11 bases. The germline gives CDR1 SGHAT, CDR2 FQNNGV. Unmatched junction bases numbered 4, after V lost 3 bases and J lost 4 bases. CDR3 size: 16 residues. The CDR3 loop is CASSFGTSGSTGELFF. As DNA, the CDR3 is TGTGCCAGCAGCTTCGGGACTAGCGGAAGCACCGGGGAGCTGTTTTTT.

This sequence joins TRBV30 and TRBJ1-5, with D possibly matching TRBD1 (5 bases). Looked up from germline, CDR1 is GTSNPN and CDR2 is SVGIG (reference sequence). Trimming took 2 bases from V and 5 from J, leaving 10 bases between them. The CDR3 length is 13 residues. The chain's CDR3 is CAWSPGTHQPQHF. The CDR3, as DNA: TGTGCCTGGAGTCCAGGGACCCATCAGCCCCAGCATTTT. Drawing the rest from reference TRBV30 and TRBJ1-5, the complete variable domain is SQTIHQWPATLVQPVGSPLSLECTVEGTSNPNLYWYRQAAGRGLQLLFYSVGIGQISSEVPQNLSASRPQDRQFILSSKKLLLSDSGFYLCAWSPGTHQPQHFGDGTRLSIL.

The rearrangement joins TRBV20-1 to TRBJ2-5, with D perhaps given as TRBD1 or TRBD2 (7 bases each). This CDR3 spans 15 amino acids. CDR1 and CDR2 (germline): DFQATT, SNEGSKA (reference sequence). The V gene lost 0 bases and the J gene lost 5 bases, with 16 bases spanning the gap. The CDR3 sequence: CSARDQGGGGETQYF. The CDR3 bases are TGCAGTGCTAGAGATCAGGGGGGGGGCGGGGAGACCCAGTACTTC.

At least ten counts were recorded for this clonotype. CDR3 DNA sequence: TGTGCCAGCAGCTCCGCAGGTCCCACTGAAGCTTTCTTT. Encoded protein: CASSSAGPTEAFF. The chain joins TRBV7-2 to TRBJ1-1; D remains unclear. Trimming removed 4 bases at V and 4 bases at J, with 10 bases between. The CDR3 has 13 amino acids. CDR1 and CDR2 from the germline V gene are SGHTA and FQGNSA.

This clonotype was picked up many times. The chain carries TRBV19 and TRBJ2-7; the D gene is possibly TRBD1 (5 bases). In germline, CDR1 is LNHDA, CDR2 SQIVND (reference sequence). The CDR3 loop spans 16 amino acids. The V and J ends lost 5 bases and 2 bases respectively, with 19 bases between them. This chain's CDR3 is CASSPGLGRTPYEQYF. The CDR3 DNA reads TGTGCCAGTAGTCCTGGTTTGGGCAGGACACCCTACGAGCAGTACTTC.

This clonotype was seen at least ten times. The CDR3 here is CASSLGTSGGSDEQYF. CDR3 DNA: TGCGCCAGCAGCTTGGGGACTAGCGGGGGTAGCGACGAGCAGTACTTC. The V and J genes are TRBV5-1 and TRBJ2-7; TRBD2 agrees at 13 bases. Germline V gene sequence: CDR1 SGHRS, CDR2 YFSETQ. There are 16 residues in the CDR3. Trimming cost V 0 bases and J 5 bases; bases outside gene matches: 5.

The DNA of the CDR3 is TGTGCCAGCACGTCCAAAGGGGCAGGGGGCAATTCTGGAAACACCATATATTTT. Translated, it gives CASTSKGAGGNSGNTIYF. The chain joins TRBV7-3 to TRBJ1-3, with 8 bases identical to TRBD1. Germline CDR1 is SGHTA and CDR2 is FQGTGA. Unmatched junction bases numbered 15, after V lost 7 bases and J lost 1 base. The CDR3 runs to 18 residues.

This clonotype was seen a few times. This chain uses TRBV24-1 with TRBJ2-3; D might be TRBD1 or TRBD2, each matching 5 bases. Germline V gives CDR1 KGHDR, CDR2 SFDVKD. The CDR3 contains 12 residues. The V end lost 9 bases, the J end lost 2 bases, and 8 bases lay between the germline ends. The CDR3 DNA reads as TGTGCCACCGGGACGGTCACAGATACGCAGTATTTT. Protein sequence: CATGTVTDTQYF.

The chain recombines TRBV15 with TRBJ1-1, with no clear D. V lost 2 bases and J lost 3, with 13 bases in between. Germline V gene data show CDR1 as LNHNV and CDR2 as YYDKDF (reference sequence). The CDR3 contains 15 residues. DNA of the CDR3: TGTGCCACCAGCAGATTAATCCAGGCGGACACTGAAGCTTTCTTT. As protein: CATSRLIQADTEAFF.

This clonotype was counted ten times or more. The rearrangement links TRBV11-2 to TRBJ2-7; D is uncertain. Trimming took off 1 base at V and 2 bases at J, with 12 bases between the two ends. CDR1 is SGHAT, CDR2 FQNNGV, per germline. This CDR3 spans 15 amino acids. The CDR3, as DNA: TGTGCCAGCAGCTTAGGGCCGGACGGACCCTACGAGCAGTACTTC. Its translation is CASSLGPDGPYEQYF.

A note on this clonotype: The junction and the germline gene differ at one end; a read error may be behind it. This chain uses TRBV29-1 with TRBJ1-1; D is ambiguous. CDR3 length: 14 amino acids. CDR1 and CDR2 (germline): SQVTM, ANQGSEA. The CDR3 bases are TGTGCCTGGAGGACTAAGGACGGACGCACTGAAGCTTTCTTT. Translating gives CAWRTKDGRTEAFF.

This clonotype was detected ten times or more. The chain couples TRBV24-1 to TRBJ2-7; 8 nucleotides agree with TRBD1. The CDR3 is 14 amino acids. CDR1 KGHDR and CDR2 SFDVKD come from the germline V gene. J was trimmed by 0 bases and V by 7 bases; bases with no gene match: 4. The CDR3 DNA reads TGTGCCACCAGGAGACAGGGGAGCTCCTACGAGCAGTACTTC. It encodes CATRRQGSSYEQYF.